This T cell receptor beta chain came from a study of patients and donors after allogeneic stem cell transplantation. TCRdb recomputed calls from the RT-PCR reads with MiXCR, one row per CDR3 protein. The sample consists of approximately 250,000 distinct CDR3 sequences, 13% to 15% of them appearing once. V gave up 8 bases and J gave up 7 bases; unmatched junction bases: 7. The germline V gene has CDR1 MNHEY and CDR2 SMNVEV (reference sequence). CDR3 length equals 13 residues. The J gene is TRBJ2-2, the V gene TRBV27; 7 nucleotides align to TRBD1. Sequencing was done on a sample of blood, either unsorted or a sorted T cell fraction (not recorded which). This sequence was found in a human donor who was either an allogeneic HSCT recipient or a stem cell or donor lymphocyte infusion donor (not recorded which). It is not recorded whose cells these are; they may come from a transplant donor. CDR3 region: CASGGQLHGELFF. The CDR3 DNA reads as TGTGCCAGCGGGGGACAGCTTCACGGGGAGCTGTTTTTT.